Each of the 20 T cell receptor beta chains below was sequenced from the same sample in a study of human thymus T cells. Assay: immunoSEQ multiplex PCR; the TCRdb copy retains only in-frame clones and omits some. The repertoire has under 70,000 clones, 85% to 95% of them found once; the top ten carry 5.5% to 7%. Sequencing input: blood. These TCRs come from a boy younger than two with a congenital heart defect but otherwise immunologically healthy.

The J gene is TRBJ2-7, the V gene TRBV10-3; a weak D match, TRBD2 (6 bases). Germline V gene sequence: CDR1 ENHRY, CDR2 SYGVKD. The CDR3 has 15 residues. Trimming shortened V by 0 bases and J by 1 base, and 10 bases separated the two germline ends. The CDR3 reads CAISESGLPSYEQYF. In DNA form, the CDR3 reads TGTGCCATCAGTGAGTCGGGACTCCCATCCTACGAGCAGTACTTC.

DNA for the CDR3: TGTGCCAGCAGTTCCATCCGAGAGGGCAGGGAACTATTTAAGCGGTCAGCTCAAGAGACCCAGTACTTC. It codes for CASSSIREGRELFKRSAQETQYF. This chain links TRBV27 with TRBJ2-5; D possibly matches TRBD1 or TRBD2 (5 bases each). Germline CDR1 is MNHEY and CDR2 is SMNVEV (reference sequence). The ends were cut back, 4 bases at V and 2 bases at J, with 38 bases in the middle. This CDR3 is 23 amino acids long.

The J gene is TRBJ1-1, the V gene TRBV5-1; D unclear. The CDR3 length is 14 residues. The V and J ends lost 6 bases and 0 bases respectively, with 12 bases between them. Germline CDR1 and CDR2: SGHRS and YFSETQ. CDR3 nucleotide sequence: TGCGCCAGCAAAGAAAACACTTTGAACACTGAAGCTTTCTTT. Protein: CASKENTLNTEAFF.

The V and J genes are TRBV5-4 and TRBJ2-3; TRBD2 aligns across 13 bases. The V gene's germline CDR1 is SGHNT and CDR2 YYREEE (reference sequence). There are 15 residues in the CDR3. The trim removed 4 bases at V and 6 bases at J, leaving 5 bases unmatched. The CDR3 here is CASSMTSGRWDTQYF. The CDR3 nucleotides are TGTGCCAGCAGCATGACTAGCGGGAGGTGGGATACGCAGTATTTT.

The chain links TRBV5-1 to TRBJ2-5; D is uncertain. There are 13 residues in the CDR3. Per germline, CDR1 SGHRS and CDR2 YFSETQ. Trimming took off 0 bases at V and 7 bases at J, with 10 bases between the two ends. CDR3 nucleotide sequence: TGCGCCAGCAGCTTGGACGGCCTCGGGACCCAGTACTTC. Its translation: CASSLDGLGTQYF.

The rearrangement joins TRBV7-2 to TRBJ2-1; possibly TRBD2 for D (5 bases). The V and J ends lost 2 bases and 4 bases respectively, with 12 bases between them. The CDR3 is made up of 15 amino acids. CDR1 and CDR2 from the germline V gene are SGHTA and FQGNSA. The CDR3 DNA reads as TGTGCCAGCAGCTTACTAGCCAAACCTTACAATGAGCAGTTCTTC. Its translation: CASSLLAKPYNEQFF.

CDR3 amino acids: CAWEFRSNYGYTF. The CDR3 bases are TGTGCCTGGGAATTCAGGAGTAACTATGGCTACACCTTC. The chain links TRBV30 to TRBJ1-2; D is undetermined. The V gene lost 5 bases and the J gene lost 1 base, with 11 bases spanning the gap. The CDR3 has 13 amino acids. Germline V gene data show CDR1 as GTSNPN and CDR2 as SVGIG (reference sequence).

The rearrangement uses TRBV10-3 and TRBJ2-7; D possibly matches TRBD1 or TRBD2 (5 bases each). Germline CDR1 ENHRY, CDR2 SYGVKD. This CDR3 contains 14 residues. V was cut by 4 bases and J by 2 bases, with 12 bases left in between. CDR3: CAISVKTGPYEQYF. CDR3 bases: TGTGCCATCAGTGTAAAAACGGGACCCTACGAGCAGTACTTC.

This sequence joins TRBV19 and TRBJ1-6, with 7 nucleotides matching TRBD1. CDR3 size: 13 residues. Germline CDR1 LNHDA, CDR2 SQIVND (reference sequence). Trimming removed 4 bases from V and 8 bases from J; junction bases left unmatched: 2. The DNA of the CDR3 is TGTGCCAGTAGTAGGCAGGGGGATTCACCCCTCCACTTT. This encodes CASSRQGDSPLHF.

The CDR3 bases are TGTGCCAGCAGCTCTGCAACGGGACAGGGGAATGGCTACACCTTC. Amino acid sequence: CASSSATGQGNGYTF. The chain combines TRBV5-4 with TRBJ1-2, with TRBD1 matching 10 bases. CDR1 is SGHNT, CDR2 YYREEE, per germline (reference sequence). This CDR3 is 15 amino acids long. V lost 3 bases and J lost 6; bases outside the gene matches: 8.

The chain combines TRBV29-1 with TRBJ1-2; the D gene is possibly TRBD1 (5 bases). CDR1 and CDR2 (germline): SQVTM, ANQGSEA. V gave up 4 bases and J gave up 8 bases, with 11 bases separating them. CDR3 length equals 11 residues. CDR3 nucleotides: TGCAGCGTTGTCGGGGGAAAGGGCTACACCTTC. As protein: CSVVGGKGYTF.

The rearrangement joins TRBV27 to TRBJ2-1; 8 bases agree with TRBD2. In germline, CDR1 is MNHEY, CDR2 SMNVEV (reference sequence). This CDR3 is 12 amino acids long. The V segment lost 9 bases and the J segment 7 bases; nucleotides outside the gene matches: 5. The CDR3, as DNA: TGTGCCAGTACAGGCGGGAGGAATGAGCAGTTCTTC. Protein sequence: CASTGGRNEQFF.

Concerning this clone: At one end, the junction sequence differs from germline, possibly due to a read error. In DNA form, the CDR3 reads TGTGCCACCACAGCGGGAGGGGTTGAGAGCCAGTACTTC. As protein: CATTAGGVESQYF. The chain carries TRBV28 and TRBJ2-5, with 10 bases that match TRBD2. From germline, CDR1 is MDHEN and CDR2 SYDVKM. This CDR3 region has 13 residues.

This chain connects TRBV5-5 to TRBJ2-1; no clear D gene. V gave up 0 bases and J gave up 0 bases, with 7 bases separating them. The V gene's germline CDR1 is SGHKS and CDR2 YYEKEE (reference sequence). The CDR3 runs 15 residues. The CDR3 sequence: CASSLDVSSYNEQFF. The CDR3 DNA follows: TGTGCCAGCAGCTTGGATGTGAGCTCCTACAATGAGCAGTTCTTC.

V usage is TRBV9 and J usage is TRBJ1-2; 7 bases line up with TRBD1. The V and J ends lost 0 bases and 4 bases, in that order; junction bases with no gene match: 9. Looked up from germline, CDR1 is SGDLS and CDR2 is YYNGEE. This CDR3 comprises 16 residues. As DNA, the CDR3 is TGTGCCAGCAGCGTAGCAGACAGGGTTTCATTCTATGGCTACACCTTC. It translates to CASSVADRVSFYGYTF.

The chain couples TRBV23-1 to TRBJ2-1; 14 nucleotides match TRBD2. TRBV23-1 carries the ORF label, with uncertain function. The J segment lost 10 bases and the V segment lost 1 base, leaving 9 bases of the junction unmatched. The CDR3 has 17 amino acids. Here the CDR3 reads CASSQFRLAGGPGEQFF. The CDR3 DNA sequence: TGCGCCAGCAGTCAATTCCGACTAGCGGGAGGGCCGGGGGAGCAGTTCTTC.

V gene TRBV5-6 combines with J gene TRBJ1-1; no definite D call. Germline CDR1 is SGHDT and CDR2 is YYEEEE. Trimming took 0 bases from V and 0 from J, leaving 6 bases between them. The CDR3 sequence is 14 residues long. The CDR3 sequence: CASSLVLVNTEAFF. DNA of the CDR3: TGTGCCAGCAGCTTGGTTTTGGTGAACACTGAAGCTTTCTTT.

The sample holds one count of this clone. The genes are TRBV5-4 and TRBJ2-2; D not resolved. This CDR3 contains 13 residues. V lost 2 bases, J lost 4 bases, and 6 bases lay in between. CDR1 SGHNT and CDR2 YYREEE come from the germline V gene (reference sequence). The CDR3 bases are TGTGCCAGCAGCTTCGGATTCACCGGGGAGCTGTTTTTT. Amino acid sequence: CASSFGFTGELFF. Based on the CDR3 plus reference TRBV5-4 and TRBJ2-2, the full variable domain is ETGVTQSPTHLIKTRGQQVTLRCSSQSGHNTVSWYQQALGQGPQFIFQYYREEENGRGNFPPRFSGLQFPNYSSELNVNALELDDSALYLCASSFGFTGELFFGEGSRLTVL.

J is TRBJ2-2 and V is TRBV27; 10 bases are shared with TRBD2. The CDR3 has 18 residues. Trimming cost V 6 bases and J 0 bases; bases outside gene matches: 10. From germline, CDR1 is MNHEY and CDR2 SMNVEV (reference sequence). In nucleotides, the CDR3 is TGTGCCAGCAGGCCAGTGAGCGGGAGGGGTTCGAACACCGGGGAGCTGTTTTTT. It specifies CASRPVSGRGSNTGELFF.

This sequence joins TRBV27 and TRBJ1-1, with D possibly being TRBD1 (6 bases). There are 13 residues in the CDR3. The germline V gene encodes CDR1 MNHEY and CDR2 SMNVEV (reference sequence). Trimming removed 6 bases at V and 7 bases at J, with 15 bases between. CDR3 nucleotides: TGTGCCAGCAGCGATACAGGGAGGGATGAAGCTTTCTTT. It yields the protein CASSDTGRDEAFF.